These T cell receptor beta chains were read from a single sample in a study of T cell responses to AZD1222 COVID-19 vaccine. Method: immunoSEQ multiplex PCR; TCRdb's copy keeps in-frame clones and lacks some. The sample lists 120,000 to 150,000 clones, just over 90% occurring once. The source material was peripheral blood, sampled on day 0 of AZD1222 vaccination. The source is an adult in good health. CDR3s include the opening cysteine and the closing phenylalanine or tryptophan. The D gene is left open where the match is weak. Clone size is given for some rows only: seen once, a few or many times, or a class if the clone is expanded.

j_call: TRBJ1-5
clone_size: NA
v_call: TRBV2
d_call: TRBD1
cdr3_nt: TGTGCCAGCAGTCGACAGGGGGCGTCAATAAATCAGCCCCAGCATTTT
cdr3_aa: CASSRQGASINQPQHF

j_call: TRBJ1-6
clone_size: NA
v_call: TRBV18
d_call: NA
cdr3_nt: TGTGCCAGCTCGCCGACGAGTGGGGGTAATTCACCCCTCCACTTT
cdr3_aa: CASSPTSGGNSPLHF

j_call: TRBJ2-3
clone_size: NA
v_call: TRBV5-4
d_call: TRBD2
cdr3_nt: TGTGCCAGCAGCCTGACAGCGGGAGGTTCAGATACGCAGTATTTT
cdr3_aa: CASSLTAGGSDTQYF

j_call: TRBJ2-5
clone_size: NA
v_call: TRBV7-7
d_call: TRBD2
cdr3_nt: TGTGCCAGCAGCTTAGAGCCGGGACTAGGGTGGACCCAGTACTTC
cdr3_aa: CASSLEPGLGWTQYF

j_call: TRBJ2-7
clone_size: NA
v_call: TRBV19
d_call: TRBD1
cdr3_nt: TGTGCCAGTAGTATCATGACAGGGGTTGGCGAGCAGTACTTC
cdr3_aa: CASSIMTGVGEQYF

j_call: TRBJ1-1
clone_size: once
v_call: TRBV7-2
d_call: NA
cdr3_nt: TGTGCCAGCAGCTACCGAGGGGTGGGGGCGAGGACTGAAGCTTTCTTT
cdr3_aa: CASSYRGVGARTEAFF

j_call: TRBJ2-4
clone_size: NA
v_call: TRBV7-9
d_call: NA
cdr3_nt: TGTGCCAGCAGCTTCAGTGGGAGTGCGGCCAAAAACATTCAGTACTTC
cdr3_aa: CASSFSGSAAKNIQYF

j_call: TRBJ1-5
clone_size: once
v_call: TRBV12-3/TRBV12-4
d_call: NA
cdr3_nt: TGTGCCAGCAGTCTCGGGGGCGACCAGCCCCAGCATTTT
cdr3_aa: CASSLGGDQPQHF

j_call: TRBJ1-5
clone_size: NA
v_call: TRBV2
d_call: NA
cdr3_nt: TGTGCCAGCAGTGAAGCGCTTCGCGATCAGCCCCAGCATTTT
cdr3_aa: CASSEALRDQPQHF

j_call: TRBJ2-1
clone_size: NA
v_call: TRBV5-1
d_call: TRBD2
cdr3_nt: TGCGCCAGCAGCATGCCTGGGGGGAGGGCCGAGATGGGTGAGCAGTTCTTC
cdr3_aa: CASSMPGGRAEMGEQFF

j_call: TRBJ2-7
clone_size: NA
v_call: TRBV18
d_call: NA
cdr3_nt: TGTGCCAGCTCACCCCCGATTAGTCCCTACGAGCAGTACTTC
cdr3_aa: CASSPPISPYEQYF

j_call: TRBJ2-3
clone_size: NA
v_call: TRBV10-3
d_call: NA
cdr3_nt: TGTGCCATCAGGGCCGGAGGCGATACGCAGTATTTT
cdr3_aa: CAIRAGGDTQYF

j_call: TRBJ2-7
clone_size: NA
v_call: TRBV6-5
d_call: TRBD1
cdr3_nt: TGTGCCAGCACCCTCGTTGGACAGGGGGTCTACGAGCAGTACTTC
cdr3_aa: CASTLVGQGVYEQYF

j_call: TRBJ1-1
clone_size: NA
v_call: TRBV6-1
d_call: NA
cdr3_nt: TGTGCCAGCAGTGAACGGGGGGGGAGGATTGAAGCTTTCTTT
cdr3_aa: CASSERGGRIEAFF

j_call: TRBJ2-7
clone_size: NA
v_call: TRBV4-1
d_call: TRBD2
cdr3_nt: TGCGCCAGCAGCCTCCTTAGCGGGCCGGGCCACGAGCAGTACTTC
cdr3_aa: CASSLLSGPGHEQYF

j_call: TRBJ1-2
clone_size: NA
v_call: TRBV7-3
d_call: TRBD1
cdr3_nt: TGTGCCAGCAGTCAGGGACAGGGCTATGGCTACACCTTC
cdr3_aa: CASSQGQGYGYTF

j_call: TRBJ1-5
clone_size: NA
v_call: TRBV12-3/TRBV12-4
d_call: TRBD1
cdr3_nt: TGTGCCAGCAGTTTCGGGGACAGGGGACAGCATTTT
cdr3_aa: CASSFGDRGQHF

j_call: TRBJ1-1
clone_size: NA
v_call: TRBV28
d_call: NA
cdr3_nt: TGTGCCAGCAGTTTACGTACAGAGAGGACTGAAGCTTTCTTT
cdr3_aa: CASSLRTERTEAFF

j_call: TRBJ2-7
clone_size: few
v_call: TRBV2
d_call: TRBD2
cdr3_nt: TGTGCCAGCAGTCGACTAGCCGCCGCGAGGGAGCAGTACTTC
cdr3_aa: CASSRLAAAREQYF

j_call: TRBJ1-3
clone_size: NA
v_call: TRBV18
d_call: NA
cdr3_nt: TGTGCCAGCTCACCCGCGACAGGAAACTCTGGAAACACCATATATTTT
cdr3_aa: CASSPATGNSGNTIYF

j_call: TRBJ1-6
clone_size: NA
v_call: TRBV3-1/TRBV3-2
d_call: NA
cdr3_nt: TGTGCCAGCAGCCAAGGCAGGAGGCTTAATTCACCCCTCCACTTT
cdr3_aa: CASSQGRRLNSPLHF

j_call: TRBJ2-3
clone_size: NA
v_call: TRBV15
d_call: TRBD2
cdr3_nt: TGTGCCACCAGCAGAGACTCGCCGAGTAGCGGGGGGGGGAATACGCAGTATTTT
cdr3_aa: CATSRDSPSSGGGNTQYF

j_call: TRBJ1-2
clone_size: NA
v_call: TRBV9
d_call: NA
cdr3_nt: TGTGCCAGCAGCGTCTCTTCGGACGGGAACTATGGCTACACCTTC
cdr3_aa: CASSVSSDGNYGYTF

j_call: TRBJ1-4
clone_size: NA
v_call: TRBV18
d_call: NA
cdr3_nt: TGTGCCAGCTCCCGGGGTAGCGCTGAAAAACTGTTTTTT
cdr3_aa: CASSRGSAEKLFF

j_call: TRBJ2-3
clone_size: NA
v_call: TRBV19
d_call: NA
cdr3_nt: TGTGCCAGTACCAAGGGCAGAGATACGCAGTATTTT
cdr3_aa: CASTKGRDTQYF

j_call: TRBJ2-3
clone_size: few
v_call: TRBV11-3
d_call: NA
cdr3_nt: TGTGCCAGCAGCCCGGACAGCTATAACACAGATACGCAGTATTTT
cdr3_aa: CASSPDSYNTDTQYF

j_call: TRBJ2-6
clone_size: NA
v_call: TRBV27
d_call: TRBD1
cdr3_nt: TGTGCCAGCAGCGGGCTAACATTCTACAGGGGCTCTGGGGCCAACGTCCTGACTTTC
cdr3_aa: CASSGLTFYRGSGANVLTF

j_call: TRBJ1-2
clone_size: NA
v_call: TRBV7-8
d_call: NA
cdr3_nt: TGTGCCAGCAGCTCCGACCGTCCCCCGGGGGGCTACACCTTC
cdr3_aa: CASSSDRPPGGYTF

j_call: TRBJ2-1
clone_size: NA
v_call: TRBV7-8
d_call: TRBD2
cdr3_nt: TGTGCCAGCAGTTCTGAACCTAGCGGGAGAAACAATGAGCAGTTCTTC
cdr3_aa: CASSSEPSGRNNEQFF

j_call: TRBJ2-3
clone_size: NA
v_call: TRBV11-1
d_call: TRBD2
cdr3_nt: TGTGCCAGCAGCCCCGGGACTAGCGGGTTAACAGATACGCAGTATTTT
cdr3_aa: CASSPGTSGLTDTQYF

j_call: TRBJ1-2
clone_size: once
v_call: TRBV9
d_call: TRBD1
cdr3_nt: TGTGCCAGCAGCGTAGTAGGGACAGGGGGTGGCTACACCTTC
cdr3_aa: CASSVVGTGGGYTF

j_call: TRBJ2-3
clone_size: NA
v_call: TRBV7-9
d_call: NA
cdr3_nt: TGTGCCAGCAGCCTCGGCGGCACAGATACGCAGTATTTT
cdr3_aa: CASSLGGTDTQYF

j_call: TRBJ1-5
clone_size: NA
v_call: TRBV4-1
d_call: TRBD1
cdr3_nt: TGCGCCAGCAGCCCAGGGACAGGGGACAATCAGCCCCAGCATTTT
cdr3_aa: CASSPGTGDNQPQHF

j_call: TRBJ2-5
clone_size: once
v_call: TRBV5-4
d_call: TRBD1
cdr3_nt: TGTGCCAGCAGTTACGGACAGGGGAGGAGAGAGACCCAGTACTTC
cdr3_aa: CASSYGQGRRETQYF

j_call: TRBJ2-6
clone_size: NA
v_call: TRBV2
d_call: NA
cdr3_nt: TGTGCCAGCAGTGAATTTGGGGTGGGGGCCAACGTCCTGACTTTC
cdr3_aa: CASSEFGVGANVLTF

j_call: TRBJ1-5
clone_size: NA
v_call: TRBV6-5
d_call: NA
cdr3_nt: TGTGCCAGCAGTTACGCCGGGACACCAAATCAGCCCCAGCATTTT
cdr3_aa: CASSYAGTPNQPQHF

j_call: TRBJ1-5
clone_size: NA
v_call: TRBV28
d_call: NA
cdr3_nt: TGTGCCAGCAGTACAGCAGCGGGGGGGCATCAGCCCCAGCATTTT
cdr3_aa: CASSTAAGGHQPQHF

j_call: TRBJ1-4
clone_size: NA
v_call: TRBV4-1
d_call: NA
cdr3_nt: TGCGCCAGCAGCCCAACAGGTGCAGCAACTAATGAAAAACTGTTTTTT
cdr3_aa: CASSPTGAATNEKLFF

j_call: TRBJ2-1
clone_size: NA
v_call: TRBV9
d_call: TRBD2
cdr3_nt: TGTGCCAGCAGCGCCGATAGCGGGGGATACAATGAGCAGTTCTTC
cdr3_aa: CASSADSGGYNEQFF

j_call: TRBJ1-1
clone_size: once
v_call: TRBV3-1/TRBV3-2
d_call: TRBD1
cdr3_nt: TGTGCCAGCAGCCCGATTGGGACAGGGAGGGGGGACACTGAAGCTTTCTTT
cdr3_aa: CASSPIGTGRGDTEAFF

j_call: TRBJ1-6
clone_size: NA
v_call: TRBV27
d_call: TRBD1
cdr3_nt: TGTGCCAGTCGGACAACTCAGGGGGCGAATAATTCACCCCTCCACTTT
cdr3_aa: CASRTTQGANNSPLHF

j_call: TRBJ2-4
clone_size: NA
v_call: TRBV15
d_call: NA
cdr3_nt: TGTGCCACCAGCAGAGATCACATCCGAGTCCCACAGGCCAAAAACATTCAGTACTTC
cdr3_aa: CATSRDHIRVPQAKNIQYF

j_call: TRBJ1-1
clone_size: NA
v_call: TRBV19
d_call: TRBD1
cdr3_nt: TGTGCCAGTAGTTCGCGGACAGGGGCGGTTGAAGCTTTCTTT
cdr3_aa: CASSSRTGAVEAFF

j_call: TRBJ1-1
clone_size: NA
v_call: TRBV5-1
d_call: NA
cdr3_nt: TGCGCCAGCAGCATTCAGCTAGGGGGAAGTGACACTGAAGCTTTCTTT
cdr3_aa: CASSIQLGGSDTEAFF

j_call: TRBJ2-7
clone_size: NA
v_call: TRBV10-3
d_call: NA
cdr3_nt: TGTGCCATCAGGGGTGGTCAGGCGAGCTCCTACGAGCAGTACTTC
cdr3_aa: CAIRGGQASSYEQYF

j_call: TRBJ2-5
clone_size: NA
v_call: TRBV6-5
d_call: NA
cdr3_nt: TGTGCCAGCTCTAATCCCAGCGGAGGGACCCAGTACTTC
cdr3_aa: CASSNPSGGTQYF

j_call: TRBJ2-1
clone_size: NA
v_call: TRBV4-1
d_call: TRBD2
cdr3_nt: TGCGCCAGCAGCCAACCTGAGCGGGGCTTAAACTACAATGAGCAGTTCTTC
cdr3_aa: CASSQPERGLNYNEQFF

j_call: TRBJ2-7
clone_size: NA
v_call: TRBV9
d_call: TRBD2
cdr3_nt: TGTGCCAGCAGCGCCCCCGGCGGGAGCTCCTACGAGCAGTACTTC
cdr3_aa: CASSAPGGSSYEQYF

j_call: TRBJ2-6
clone_size: NA
v_call: TRBV3-1/TRBV3-2
d_call: NA
cdr3_nt: TGTGCCAGCAGCCCTCGTGGCTCTGGGGCCAACGTCCTGACTTTC
cdr3_aa: CASSPRGSGANVLTF

j_call: TRBJ1-1
clone_size: once
v_call: TRBV11-1
d_call: NA
cdr3_nt: TGTGCCCGCAGTGTGGCTCTTCCGGCGAACACTGAAGCTTTCTTT
cdr3_aa: CARSVALPANTEAFF

j_call: TRBJ2-3
clone_size: NA
v_call: TRBV9
d_call: TRBD2
cdr3_nt: TGTGCCAGCAGCCCAAGTGGCGGGGGGGGGACAGATACGCAGTATTTT
cdr3_aa: CASSPSGGGGTDTQYF

j_call: TRBJ2-5
clone_size: NA
v_call: TRBV11-3
d_call: TRBD2
cdr3_nt: TGTGCCAGCAGCCCGGGGGGGGCCCAAGAGACCCAGTACTTC
cdr3_aa: CASSPGGAQETQYF

j_call: TRBJ1-4
clone_size: NA
v_call: TRBV6-5
d_call: NA
cdr3_nt: TGTGCCAGCAGTTACTCGGGCGGGGGACCCGAAAAACTGTTTTTT
cdr3_aa: CASSYSGGGPEKLFF

j_call: TRBJ1-3
clone_size: NA
v_call: TRBV27
d_call: NA
cdr3_nt: TGTGCCAGCAGTTTTAACGCTGCAGGGAAGGGAAACACCATATATTTT
cdr3_aa: CASSFNAAGKGNTIYF

j_call: TRBJ1-6
clone_size: NA
v_call: TRBV5-1
d_call: NA
cdr3_nt: TGCGCCAGCAGCTTGGAAGGGGTAACCTCCTATAATTCACCCCTCCACTTT
cdr3_aa: CASSLEGVTSYNSPLHF

j_call: TRBJ1-5
clone_size: NA
v_call: TRBV14
d_call: NA
cdr3_nt: TGTGCCAGCAGCCACCGGGGCCCGGGAGAACAGCCCCAGCATTTT
cdr3_aa: CASSHRGPGEQPQHF

j_call: TRBJ1-1
clone_size: NA
v_call: TRBV18
d_call: NA
cdr3_nt: TGTGCCAGCTCACCACCACAACAGATTCTATCTGTGGGCACTGAAGCTTTCTTT
cdr3_aa: CASSPPQQILSVGTEAFF

j_call: TRBJ1-4
clone_size: NA
v_call: TRBV2
d_call: TRBD1
cdr3_nt: TGTGCCAGCAGTGGGCTCATACTGACAGGGCGGGAAAAACTGTTTTTT
cdr3_aa: CASSGLILTGREKLFF